This TCR beta chain emerged from a study of blood T cells in healthy people across ages (dated by TCRdb to about 2015). Looking at the study overall: Template switching captured roughly one uniquely barcoded TCR beta cDNA molecule per two T cells in model experiments. To avoid experimental bias, donors of different ages were spread randomly across the sequencing lanes. Donors were grouped into four age groups: young (average roughly 17 years), middle-aged (under 40), aged (approximately 67) and long-lived (approximately 75). For two donors (one aged 18 to 30 and one aged 80 or older), the study analyzed two additional independent replicas of 1 million unique cDNA reads from the same blood draw. Age-related changes in TCR beta repertoire diversity were measured in the study by deep sequencing normalized with unique cDNA molecular identifiers. The investigation overall reported the following: Total diversity estimates from one million sequenced T cells were considered lower bounds and underestimates. Compared with the aged group, more naive CD4+ T cells, fewer expanded clones and increased TCR diversity were shown by the long-lived group, suggesting age selection. Observed TCR beta diversity per million T cells fell roughly linearly with age, and a significant reduction was already apparent by age around 40. Because profiling used bulk unsorted PBMCs, naive and antigen-experienced compartments could not be compared conclusively. Because donor CMV infection status was unknown, age-related changes in expanded clonotypes were potentially confounded. The percentage of naive T cells measured by flow cytometry correlated strongly with observed TCR beta diversity.

Systemically healthy Caucasian individuals from Russia, approximately 39 in total and aged about 6 to 90 years, were included as donors. Around 10 milliliters of peripheral blood were drawn from each donor into EDTA-treated Vacutainer tubes. Ficoll-Paque density-gradient centrifugation was used to isolate PBMCs, with at least 6.5 million per sample. Trizol reagent was used to extract total RNA from the PBMCs, yielding at least 5.5 micrograms per sample. For every donor, flow cytometry on a PBMC aliquot measured the percentage of naive CD45RAhigh/CD27high T cells. CDR1 and CDR2 (MNHEY, SVGAGI) derive from the germline V gene. Taken from cysteine to phenylalanine, the CDR3 has 13 residues. Of the read, only the CDR3 DNA is kept; its 39 bases are in frame from base 1. Trimming costs V 3 bases and J 4 bases, and their ends lie 9 bases apart. Library preparation used 5' RACE. Reads for this sample came from an Illumina HiSeq 2500. A second PCR of about 7 to 12 cycles was run with a J-beta primer mix and a sample-barcoded 5' primer. Each TCR beta cDNA molecule received a unique molecular identifier from a template-switch 5' adaptor carrying 12 random nucleotides. Each sample yielded at least 3 million CDR3-containing paired-end reads. First-strand cDNA synthesis was performed from all RNA using the Mint cDNA synthesis kit, with priming by a TRBC-specific oligonucleotide. All cDNA was treated with uracil-DNA glycosylase and then went through a first 18-cycle PCR with the universal primers M1SS and BC2_uni_R. Turning to the authors' computational methods: For normalization, 1 million high-quality reads, each with a distinct molecular identifier, were randomly selected from each sample. Reads sharing molecular identifiers were discarded rather than binned into consensus sequences. MiTCR, with a Q25 quality threshold and the strictest error-elimination algorithm, was used for CDR3 identification, clonotype clustering and error correction. Lower-bound total TCR beta diversity was estimated with a nonparametric unseen species model using Euler transformation. TCRdb handled the public reads itself, with Q25 trimming in fastp and clone calling in MiXCR, and kept productive beta chains. Entries that share a CDR3 protein sequence are merged under the most common genes and DNA. These V and J calls are TCRdb output, not the study's own analysis. This sample gives roughly 2 million distinct CDR3 sequences in total; around half of them show up just once. The top ten clonotypes cover more than 2% of the sample.

As to this clonotype: Its recognized antigen is unknown. The record has no base qualities; no much larger clone is one base away.

Sequencing input: blood. The TCR sequence derives from a woman between 40 and 50 years old in good health. The chain is made from TRBV6-5 and TRBJ2-5, and TRBD2 may be the D gene, going by 6 matching bases. The bases are TGTGCCAGCAGTTATTTGGGGGGAGAGACCCAGTACTTC. Its translation is CASSYLGGETQYF.